This T cell receptor (beta chain) was captured by sequencing in a study of T cell responses to AZD1222 COVID-19 vaccine. Study results and limitations: AZD1222 recipients seropositive at baseline numbered only six or seven. Repertoire collection took place solely once the T cell response had peaked. Mostly white British, mostly female donors; authors suggested clonal diversity may be underestimated. Dominant CD4 TCR responses targeted spike regions 160-218 and 743-854.

The table came from immunoSEQ multiplex PCR; TCRdb's copy has only in-frame clones and leaves some out. The table records about 93,000 clones, roughly nine tenths of them present only once. On this clone itself: The antigen remains unidentified.

This TCR derives from an adult in good health. The sample here was peripheral blood, taken on day 0 of MenACWY control vaccination.

The CDR3 DNA is TGTGCCAGCAGCTTACCGGGACAGGGGACTAACTATGGCTACACCTTC. Residues: CASSLPGQGTNYGYTF. The J gene is TRBJ1-2, the V gene TRBV5-8; 10 nucleotides align to TRBD1. Per germline, CDR1 SGHTS and CDR2 YDEGEE. With V trimmed by 2 bases and J by 0 bases, 4 bases remained unmatched. The CDR3 extends over 16 amino acids.